A single sample is the source of the 19 T cell receptor beta chains below, sequenced in a study of post-analysis software for immune sequencing data. No antigen has been assigned to these receptors. Whole-study results and caveats: When patients were compared with controls, four or five TRBV segments were more frequent, TRBV5-6, TRBV5-1 and TRBV20-1 among them.

Unique molecular identifiers were built into the TCR beta cDNA libraries. Each CDR3 protein gets one entry after TCRdb re-called the PCR reads with MiXCR. The table lists approximately 630,000 distinct CDR3 sequences, approximately 60% of them singletons. Material for sequencing was blood. All receptors come from a girl under 10 years old with multiple sclerosis.

In this sample, this clonotype turned up a few times. DNA for the CDR3: TGCAGCGTTGAAGACGACGGAATCCGGGGTCAAGGGAGGGAGACCCAGTACTTC. Amino acid sequence: CSVEDDGIRGQGRETQYF. This chain joins TRBV29-1 and TRBJ2-5; D is perhaps TRBD2 (6 bases). Deletions cut 0 bases from V and 5 bases from J, with 25 bases between. This CDR3 is built from 18 residues. Germline lookup yields CDR1 SQVTM and CDR2 ANQGSEA.

This clonotype was counted between two and nine times. The rearrangement links TRBV5-1 to TRBJ2-3; D remains ambiguous. The V and J ends lost 6 bases and 0 bases respectively, with 11 bases between them. The CDR3 has 14 amino acids. CDR1 is SGHRS and CDR2 is YFSETQ in the germline V gene. CDR3 DNA: TGCGCCAGCACCTCTGGCGGAAGCACAGATACGCAGTATTTT. Its translation is CASTSGGSTDTQYF.

The chain is built from TRBV5-4 and TRBJ2-7, with TRBD1 matching 7 bases. Germline V lookup: CDR1 SGHNT, CDR2 YYREEE (reference sequence). CDR3 length: 15 amino acids. With V trimmed by 4 bases and J by 1 base, 8 bases remained unmatched. The CDR3 DNA reads TGTGCCAGCAGCACTGACAGGGCAACTTCCTACGAGCAGTACTTC. Its translation is CASSTDRATSYEQYF.

This chain links TRBV11-2 with TRBJ2-1, with TRBD2 as a possible D gene (5 bases). This CDR3 comprises 14 residues. Trimming shortened V by 5 bases and J by 4 bases, and 12 bases separated the two germline ends. The germline CDR1 and CDR2 sequences are SGHAT and FQNNGV. Written as DNA, the CDR3 is TGTGCCAGCAGCCCCCTAACTAGATACAATGAGCAGTTCTTC. This sequence encodes CASSPLTRYNEQFF.

The chain carries TRBV7-9 and TRBJ1-1; D uncertain. The CDR3 length is 15 residues. V gave up 5 bases and J gave up 1 base, with 14 bases separating them. Germline values: CDR1 SEHNR, CDR2 FQNEAQ (reference sequence). The CDR3 region is CASSPLSGANTEAFF. In DNA, the CDR3 is TGTGCCAGCAGCCCGTTATCAGGAGCGAACACTGAAGCTTTCTTT.

This sequence joins TRBV29-1 and TRBJ1-2, with a weak D call TRBD1 (6 bases). The ends were cut back, 7 bases at V and 6 bases at J, with 15 bases in the middle. In germline, CDR1 is SQVTM, CDR2 ANQGSEA. The CDR3 covers 12 residues. CDR3 sequence (DNA): TGCAGCGCTAATGGGGCAGGGGATGGCTACACCTTC. It encodes CSANGAGDGYTF. The full variable domain, completed using reference TRBV29-1 and TRBJ1-2, is SAVISQKPSRDICQRGTSLTIQCQVDSQVTMMFWYRQQPGQSLTLIATANQGSEATYESGFVIDKFPISRPNLTFSTLTVSNMSPEDSSIYLCSANGAGDGYTFGSGTRLTVV.

The chain combines TRBV27 with TRBJ1-2; D possibly corresponds to TRBD1 (5 bases). The germline V and J ends were trimmed by 3 bases and 5 bases, with 16 bases remaining between them. Germline CDR1 MNHEY, CDR2 SMNVEV (reference sequence). The CDR3 sequence is 15 residues long. The chain's CDR3 is CASSFEERGGYGYTF. The CDR3 DNA reads TGTGCCAGCAGTTTCGAGGAGCGGGGGGGATATGGCTACACCTTC.

There are a few counts of this clonotype. This rearrangement joins TRBV6-1 to TRBJ1-1; D not certain. There are 14 residues in the CDR3. Between the trimmed V and J ends, which lost 2 bases and 4 bases, there was a span of 11 bases. Germline values: CDR1 MNHNS, CDR2 SASEGT. The CDR3 region is CASSETGAGTEAFF. The CDR3 DNA follows: TGTGCCAGCAGTGAAACGGGAGCGGGCACTGAAGCTTTCTTT.

This clonotype turned up a few times. The chain joins TRBV6-1 to TRBJ2-1, with D perhaps matching TRBD1 (5 bases). This CDR3 region has 14 residues. Looked up from germline, CDR1 is MNHNS and CDR2 is SASEGT. V shed 7 bases and J shed 2 bases, with 12 bases lying between them. The CDR3 DNA follows: TGTGCCAGCATTGAGGACACTACCTACAATGAGCAGTTCTTC. It is translated as CASIEDTTYNEQFF.

The J gene is TRBJ2-3, the V gene TRBV29-1, with 7 nucleotides matching TRBD1. Germline CDR1 is SQVTM and CDR2 is ANQGSEA. The CDR3 contains 13 residues. The V gene end was trimmed by 6 bases and the J gene end by 6 bases; junction bases not matched to a gene: 9. In nucleotides, the CDR3 is TGCAGCGTATGTTCACAGGGGAAGGATACGCAGTATTTT. Translation: CSVCSQGKDTQYF.

CDR3 coding DNA: TGTGCCAGCAACCCTTTTCTCAGGGTGTATAATTCACCCCTCCACTTT. Protein product: CASNPFLRVYNSPLHF. The V gene is TRBV28, the J gene TRBJ1-6; D may be TRBD1 (5 bases). Trimming stripped 7 bases from V and 4 bases from J, with 17 bases between. Per the germline V gene, CDR1 is MDHEN and CDR2 is SYDVKM. This CDR3 is built from 16 residues.

This clonotype was observed a few times. The chain joins TRBV20-1 to TRBJ2-7; 13 bases agree with TRBD2. The CDR3 has 13 amino acids. The germline V gene encodes CDR1 DFQATT and CDR2 SNEGSKA (reference sequence). Losses at the gene ends were 6 bases for V and 4 bases for J; bases not matched to a gene: 3. The CDR3 sequence: CSATSGRAYEQYF. The CDR3 region has the DNA TGCAGTGCCACTAGCGGGAGGGCATACGAGCAGTACTTC.

This clonotype was seen more than once but under ten times. The chain has TRBV6-5 and TRBJ1-4; tentative D call: TRBD1 (6 bases). Germline assignment: CDR1 MNHEY and CDR2 SVGAGI. This CDR3 spans 15 amino acids. Trimming pared 2 bases from V and 5 bases from J, leaving 12 bases between. DNA of the CDR3: TGTGCCAGCAGTTACAGGACAGAACGGAATGAAAAACTGTTTTTT. Translation: CASSYRTERNEKLFF.

J is TRBJ2-5 and V is TRBV20-1, with 11 bases that match TRBD2. The J call may be incorrect, as the DNA end agrees better with TRBJ2-7. Germline V gives CDR1 DFQATT, CDR2 SNEGSKA (reference sequence). The CDR3 runs to 12 residues. The CDR3 nucleotides read TGCAGTGCGGGGGGACTAGCGGACGAGCAGTACTTC. Protein sequence: CSAGGLADEQYF.

This clonotype occurred once. The chain couples TRBV11-2 to TRBJ2-1, with D perhaps being TRBD1 or TRBD2 (6 bases each). CDR1 SGHAT and CDR2 FQNNGV come from the germline V gene. The germline V and J ends were trimmed by 1 base and 2 bases, with 9 bases remaining between them. CDR3 length: 15 amino acids. The CDR3 nucleotides read TGTGCCAGCAGCTTAGCGGGGGCCACCTACAATGAGCAGTTCTTC. Its translation is CASSLAGATYNEQFF.

This clonotype was detected a few times. This chain uses TRBV11-2 with TRBJ2-4; D not certain. The end of the DNA fits TRBJ2-7 better, so the J call may be wrong. The CDR3 spans 16 residues. The V gene's germline CDR1 is SGHAT and CDR2 FQNNGV. The CDR3 DNA reads as TGTGCCAGCAGCCAGCCCCTCAGGTTAAACTCCTACGAGCAGTACTTC. It is translated as CASSQPLRLNSYEQYF.

There are a few counts of this clonotype. The chain couples TRBV12-3 or TRBV12-4 to TRBJ2-3; TRBD2 agrees at 11 bases. Trimming removed 5 bases from V and 2 bases from J; junction bases left unmatched: 6. The CDR3 runs 16 residues. CDR3 DNA sequence: TGTGCCAGCAGTACCGGGACTAGCGGCCTCACAGATACGCAGTATTTT. Translated, it gives CASSTGTSGLTDTQYF.

This clonotype was observed a single time. The chain uses TRBV28 and TRBJ1-1; 7 nucleotides line up with TRBD1. The CDR3 totals 15 residues. Germline V gene sequence: CDR1 MDHEN, CDR2 SYDVKM. After removal of 9 bases from V and 1 base from J, the junction contained 11 bases not matched to a gene. CDR3 in amino acids: CASSLRTGKNTEAFF. In nucleotides, the CDR3 is TGTGCCAGTAGCTTAAGGACAGGAAAGAACACTGAAGCTTTCTTT.

This chain uses TRBV29-1 with TRBJ1-2; D ambiguous. Looked up from germline, CDR1 is SQVTM and CDR2 is ANQGSEA. CDR3 size: 12 residues. V was cut by 3 bases and J by 3 bases, with 8 bases left in between. CDR3 region: CSVDDSYYGYTF. Here the CDR3 DNA reads TGCAGCGTTGATGATTCCTACTATGGCTACACCTTC.